This T cell receptor (beta chain) was sequenced during a study of cytomegalovirus exposure and HLA in healthy donors (dated by TCRdb to between 2016 and 2019). Background for the entire study: In an earlier analysis of roughly 500 of the donors, 250 to 350 Gb of sequence data and 90 million to 130 million unique TCR beta sequences from approximately 180 million T cells were reported. To decide whether each TCR beta V gene segment behaved as functional or pseudogenic, an earlier analysis of 587 of the donors relied on high-throughput TCR beta sequencing. Rather than drawing on any new phenotypic data, the later analysis identified candidate immune exposures from TCR beta sequences and the way those sequences occurred across donors. HLA typing included class I and class II loci at four-digit resolution. Among around 400 genotyped donors of the cohort, an average of about 240,000 unique TCR beta nucleotide sequences was sequenced per donor, of which approximately 18% were non-productive. Using immunosequencing, the study profiled T cell repertoires from 500 to 800 subjects and related those repertoires to cytomegalovirus serostatus. All discovery cohort repertoires had been generated using a single sequencing platform. The study aimed to test whether signatures of past pathogen exposure could be identified by cataloging public T cell receptors. Approximately 300 gigabases of sequencing data and roughly 80 million unique TCR sequences made up an early release that covered 640 HLA-typed donors. A later genetic analysis used genome-wide SNP genotypes for about three fifths of the 666 donors, treating that subset as a discovery cohort. Of the roughly 420 genotyped donors, roughly 76% were placed in the genetic ancestry cluster associated with self-reported Caucasian donors. A later analysis re-analyzed previously published TCR beta repertoires from approximately 670 donors and added high-resolution HLA genotyping to study TCR occurrence patterns. The number of typed donors differed by locus: 629-630 for A, B, C, DRB1 and DQB1; approximately 540 for DQA1; roughly 600 for DPA1; and some 450 for DPB1. Alongside the repertoire data, information on donor age, sex, ethnicity and CMV serostatus was compiled. The study combined high-throughput TCR immunosequencing, statistical association of individual TCRs with disease status, and machine learning to predict cytomegalovirus infection status. In addition to the first cohort of approximately 650 subjects, a separate validation cohort of approximately 110 different subjects was used. About five DR-DQ haplotypes were treated as single units for association and clustering because of strong linkage in the cohort. Findings and caveats that apply to the study as a whole: This cohort had only TCR beta chains sequenced, and the lack of alpha or paired-chain data limited which features could be detected. While some public TCRs were present in many individuals, most TCR sequences turned up only very rarely across donors. According to a later genetic analysis, donors in an Asian-associated ancestry cluster had fewer N-insertions in productive TCRs than the roughly 660-donor mean. The classifier was reported to diagnose cytomegalovirus status with high specificity and sensitivity in both the original cohort and the validation cohort. Presence/absence analyses assumed roughly uniform sequencing depth across donors, an assumption that may not hold. In a later genetic analysis, a missense DCLRE1C variant was associated with V-gene and J-gene trimming of TCR beta chains, and the association was replicated in an independent cohort. According to the authors, the approach could potentially be generalized to other disease states and immunological phenotypes. At a false discovery rate of 0.05, a later analysis linked about 16,000 TCR beta sequences to specific HLA alleles. The earlier analysis of approximately 560 of the donors excluded seventeen rarely observed V segments, including chromosome 9 orphons, because counts were too low. In a later analysis, TCR association rates were found to vary across HLA loci, with the most associated TCRs seen for DRB1 alleles and the fewest for HLA-C alleles. Some IMGT-functional V segments, including TRBV6-2 and TRBV6-3, could not be told apart with the 87-base-pair reads, so those segments were excluded. According to a later analysis, most CMV-associated TCR beta chains appeared to be HLA-restricted, and the HLA associations seemed to be driven largely by CMV exposure. Correlated functional status among segregating V segments might be attributable to linkage disequilibrium, but an unknown experimental factor could not be ruled out. A group of highly shared sequence variants was considered likely to be a technical artifact of the sequencing pipeline. Strong co-occurrence of HLA alleles, especially DR and DQ, made assigning TCR associations to individual alleles difficult. Several of the top co-occurrence clusters appeared to be linked to parvovirus B19, influenza, CMV and Epstein-Barr virus, according to a later analysis. An earlier analysis of approximately 590 of the donors showed that most TCR beta V segments appeared in productive rearrangements either about 90% or about 30% of the time, which broadly matched IMGT annotations. Because HLA typing was unavailable for some donors at each locus, only the typed subset was used in association tests. A further reported finding was that TCR beta sequences accurately predicted the HLA-A and HLA-B alleles for most subjects in the first cohort. The only immune exposure information available for the cohort was CMV serostatus. In vitro tests confirmed that three of the cytomegalovirus-associated TCR beta chains recognize cytomegalovirus antigens. The study gave a list of 150 to 200 TCR beta chains associated with cytomegalovirus. A later analysis found that HLA-associated TCR beta chains were more clonally expanded and had lower generation probabilities than equally common non-associated chains.

On this clone itself: The antigen it binds to is not known. No much larger clonotype is one base removed from it; base qualities were not supplied.

Library creation used the immunoSEQ multiplex PCR assay. A mixture of 60 forward primers for TCR Vbeta segments and 13 reverse primers for TCR Jbeta segments was used in the multiplex PCR. The CDR3 region of rearranged TCR beta genes was amplified from genomic DNA by a multiplex PCR assay. Amplified TCR beta libraries were sequenced as 87-base-pair reads on the Illumina HiSeq System. Regarding the original processing steps: A later analysis tallied tens of millions of unique TCR beta chains across the 666 repertoires, and around 10 million of those chains were shared by two or more donors. A nearest-neighbor algorithm error-corrected the raw reads and collapsed the reads into unique sequences, merging closely related sequences to remove PCR and sequencing errors. V, D and J gene segments were assigned by aligning CDR3 sequences to IMGT reference sequences. Each retained sequence needed at least a six-nucleotide match to both a V gene segment and a J gene segment. Rearrangements were classified as productive when the CDR3 lacked stop codons and remained in frame with V and J, and all other rearrangements were classified as non-productive. Following IMGT convention, CDR3 was defined as the stretch from the second conserved V-encoded cysteine up to the conserved J-encoded phenylalanine. In an earlier analysis of roughly 580 of the donors, sequences lacking an unambiguous match to a single V gene segment were excluded. In an earlier analysis of 450 to 700 of the donors, V segments were called functional above 56.7% productive rearrangements and were called segregating when the between-donor standard deviation exceeded 5%. A statistical classification framework was developed to diagnose cytomegalovirus status using the catalog of TCR beta chain sequences. V and J gene assignment, in a later analysis, came from comparing TCR nucleotide sequences with IMGT/GENE-DB human TR gene sequences. Using the TCRdist pipeline, a later analysis assigned CDR3 sequences along with most-parsimonious VDJ recombination scenarios. A later analysis defined each TCR beta chain by its CDR3 amino acid sequence plus V-gene family, and excluded reads lacking a unique V-gene family. In a later analysis, approximately 640 highly shared, low-generation-probability nucleotide sequences were removed to address suspected cross-contamination and a sequencing artifact. A later analysis calculated a clonal expansion index for each public chain from normalized within-repertoire ranks of inferred template counts. In a later analysis, generation probabilities were computed with a VDJ recombination model fitted to out-of-frame rearrangements, and the resulting probabilities were checked against IGoR. A later analysis scored TCR-TCR, TCR-HLA and TCR-CMV co-occurrence with hypergeometric tests, applying a repertoire-size bias correction to TCR pairs. In a later analysis, false discovery rates were estimated by permuting HLA or CMV assignments 20 times. In a later analysis, co-occurring TCRs were grouped using DBSCAN, and TCRdist sequence similarity was added for clustering within HLA-allele-positive subsets. Repertoires with fewer than 30,000 or more than 120,000 public chains were left out of co-occurrence clustering, as were five repertoires with anomalous nucleotide sharing. The immuneACCESS repertoire file appears here via TCRdb, limited to in-frame rearrangements. These files lack a portion of the clones; in checked studies, under half of the deficit traces to unresolved V genes, and the cause of the others is not known. The V and J calls and the clone size are those of that table, but D and trimming were determined from the DNA. The sample includes 100,000 or so clones, with 79% observed a single time. In total, the top ten clones hold about 3.4% of the sample.

CDR1 is given as SNHLY and CDR2 as FYNNEI, both from the germline V gene. Including cysteine and phenylalanine, the CDR3 has 16 amino acids. The retained sequence is limited to the CDR3, 48 bases, with the frame set at the first base. The junction shows trimming of 6 bases on V and 1 base on J, and the gene matches do not reach 4 bases of it. The cohort consisted of 600 to 700 healthy bone marrow donors. At the time of sampling, every cohort member was nominally healthy, though immune exposures that went unrecorded were likely present. The donor was CMV seronegative and was included in the group of a few hundred seronegative cohort members. Every donor gave a peripheral blood sample, and the peripheral blood mononuclear cells from that sample were used for TCR beta sequencing. Genomic DNA was extracted from the blood cell samples with the Qiagen DNeasy Blood Extraction Kit.

The sequence was obtained from a woman aged 40 to 49 in good health and CMV-seronegative. The sample was PBMCs. The rearranged segments are TRBV2 and TRBJ2-1, with 12 bases in between that match TRBD2. The DNA is TGTGCCAGCAGCAAGACTAGCGGGGGTTCCTACAATGAGCAGTTCTTC. Its translation reads: CASSKTSGGSYNEQFF.